This T cell receptor beta chain comes out of a study of T cell clonality in common variable immunodeficiency. In its sample, this clone was seen many times. The read stops 3 residues short of the end of the CDR3; the missing end is completed from the germline J gene. The V gene's germline CDR1 is SEHNR and CDR2 FQNEAQ (reference sequence). Trimming cost V 10 bases and J 2 bases; bases outside gene matches: 4. CDR3 length: 13 amino acids. The data were produced by immunoSEQ multiplex PCR, yet TCRdb's version contains in-frame clones alone and is incomplete. Listed for the sample are tens of thousands of clones, none seen a single time.

This TCR was recovered from a person aged 18-69 years in good health. The chain joins TRBV7-9 to TRBJ1-5; 8 nucleotides agree with TRBD1. Sample: peripheral blood mononuclear cells. The part of the CDR3 DNA that was read is TGTGCCACACAGGGGGATGGCAATCAGCCC. Translating gives CATQGDGNQP. The whole CDR3 is CATQGDGNQPQHF.